This T cell receptor (beta chain) was observed in a study of tumor-infiltrating lymphocytes in localized non-small cell lung cancer. Regarding the study as a whole: No T-cell fraction difference was seen between IM1 and IM2 tumors. Each assay used a separate piece of the same tissue.

Germline V gives CDR1 SEHNR, CDR2 FQNEAQ (reference sequence). V was cut by 3 bases and J by 1 base, with 9 bases left in between. CDR3 length: 14 residues. Repertoires were generated with immunoSEQ multiplex PCR, while TCRdb's copy carries only in-frame clones and drops some. The sample has about 11,000 clones; around 85% are singletons. In the case of this clone: Its antigen is unknown.

The sequenced sample was uninvolved lung tissue not adjacent to the tumor. This TCR derives from a human donor with non-small cell lung cancer. The chain carries TRBV7-9 and TRBJ1-1; perhaps TRBD1 as D (6 bases). DNA for the CDR3: TGTGCCAGCAGCTTTGGGGGCCCGAACACTGAAGCTTTCTTT. Residues: CASSFGGPNTEAFF. The entire variable domain, with the rest obtained from reference TRBV7-9 and TRBJ1-1, is as follows: DTGVSQNPRHKITKRGQNVTFRCDPISEHNRLYWYRQTLGQGPEFLTYFQNEAQLEKSRLLSDRFSAERPKGSFSTLEIQRTEQGDSAMYLCASSFGGPNTEAFFGQGTRLTVV.